This T cell receptor beta chain emerged from a study of post-analysis software for immune sequencing data. General observations from the study: TRBV5-6, TRBV5-1 and TRBV20-1 were among several TRBV segments more frequent in patients than controls. Relative to controls, patients with multiple sclerosis showed significantly lower normalized Chao1 diversity.

The CDR3 has 12 residues. The V gene's germline CDR1 is SGHAT and CDR2 FQNNGV. V dropped 4 bases and J dropped 3 bases, with 6 bases sitting between them. TCR beta libraries were prepared from cDNA with unique molecular identifiers. Input amounts of roughly 0.9 to 10 million T cells were used. These gave roughly 0.5 million cDNA molecules, so each molecule approximated one T cell. Via MiXCR, TCRdb re-called the PCR reads, giving one row per CDR3 protein. Among hundreds of thousands of distinct CDR3 sequences listed, approximately 60% were seen once. Concerning this clonotype itself: No antigen is known for it.

This rearrangement joins TRBV11-2 to TRBJ2-5; no clear D. Sequenced input: blood. This sequence was found in a girl aged 2-10 years with multiple sclerosis. The CDR3 DNA follows: TGTGCCAGCAGCTGGGCGGAAGAGACCCAGTACTTC. This sequence encodes CASSWAEETQYF.